Sequencing of this T cell receptor (beta chain) was carried out in a study of blood T cells in healthy people across ages. In its sample, this clonotype was seen once. At one end, the junction sequence differs from germline, possibly due to a read error. This CDR3 has 14 amino acids. Germline V gene data show CDR1 as SGHAT and CDR2 as FQNNGV. Then a second PCR, running roughly 6 to 12 cycles, was carried out with a sample-barcoded 5' primer and a J-beta primer mix. TCRdb re-called the 5' RACE reads through MiXCR, storing one row per CDR3 protein. The data contain under 2,000,000 distinct CDR3 sequences, around 50% of them singletons.

Sequencing was carried out using blood. The source of this sequence is a woman between 40 and 55 years old in good health. The J gene is TRBJ2-7, the V gene TRBV11-2, with a weak D call TRBD2 (6 bases). This CDR3 is CASGLVRGRGEQYF. CDR3 DNA sequence: TGTGCCAGCGGCTTAGTGCGGGGAAGGGGCGAGCAGTACTTC.